This is a list of T cell receptor beta chains from one sample in a study of blood T cell repertoires in COVID-19. Data came from immunoSEQ multiplex PCR; TCRdb stores just in-frame clones and leaves some out. The sample contains under 60,000 clones, around 91% of which appear only once. Sequences were obtained from peripheral blood. These TCRs come from a human donor in a cohort sampled during active COVID-19. The CDR3 runs from the conserved cysteine through the conserved F or W. D genes are given only for firm matches. Clone size is shown for a subset of rows, as once, few, many or a class of expanded clone.

d_call	v_call	j_call	clone_size	cdr3_aa	cdr3_nt
TRBD1	TRBV5-1	TRBJ1-6	.	CASSPGTGAFPDGSPLHF	TGCGCCAGCAGCCCGGGGACAGGGGCATTCCCAGATGGTTCACCCCTCCACTTT
TRBD2	TRBV29-1	TRBJ2-7	.	CSVDPSDGGSDEQYF	TGCAGCGTTGACCCGTCCGATGGCGGGAGTGACGAGCAGTACTTC
TRBD2	TRBV2	TRBJ2-7	.	CASSEASGASPQYF	TGTGCCAGCAGTGAAGCAAGCGGGGCCTCACCGCAGTACTTC
TRBD1	TRBV9	TRBJ2-2	.	CASSGPGTGVPNTGELFF	TGTGCCAGCAGCGGCCCCGGGACAGGGGTGCCGAACACCGGGGAGCTGTTTTTT
TRBD2	TRBV5-4	TRBJ2-7	.	CASSRTSGRAPHEQYF	TGTGCCAGCAGTCGGACTAGCGGGCGGGCCCCCCACGAGCAGTACTTC
TRBD2	TRBV29-1	TRBJ2-3	.	CSVEVAGVLSDTQYF	TGCAGCGTTGAGGTAGCGGGAGTCCTCTCAGATACGCAGTATTTT
.	TRBV18	TRBJ2-4	.	CASSPPSRAKNIQYF	TGTGCCAGCTCACCACCGAGCAGGGCCAAAAACATTCAGTACTTC
.	TRBV30	TRBJ2-7	.	CAWSVIGAPSGEQYF	TGTGCCTGGAGTGTAATTGGGGCCCCCTCGGGCGAGCAGTACTTC
.	TRBV11-2	TRBJ2-1	.	CASSQTIAESSYNEQFF	TGTGCCAGCAGCCAAACTATAGCGGAGAGCTCCTACAATGAGCAGTTCTTC
TRBD2	TRBV6-1	TRBJ2-7	.	CASSEARVRRIRDYHIYEQYF	TGTGCCAGCAGTGAAGCGCGGGTTAGGCGGATCCGGGACTACCATATCTACGAGCAGTACTTC
.	TRBV5-4	TRBJ1-2	.	CASSTGFNYGYTF	TGTGCCAGCAGTACAGGGTTCAACTATGGCTACACCTTC
.	TRBV9	TRBJ1-3	.	CASSVDGGTSGNTIYF	TGTGCCAGCAGCGTAGACGGGGGTACCTCTGGAAACACCATATATTTT
TRBD1	TRBV10-3	TRBJ2-7	.	CAISEGDRGYEQYF	TGTGCCATCAGTGAGGGGGACAGGGGATACGAGCAGTACTTC
.	TRBV7-2	TRBJ2-1	.	CAGEANSYNEQFF	TGTGCCGGTGAGGCGAACTCCTACAATGAGCAGTTCTTC
TRBD2	TRBV9	TRBJ2-3	.	CASSDGLAGPASTDTQYF	TGTGCCAGCAGCGACGGACTAGCGGGGCCCGCGAGCACAGATACGCAGTATTTT
.	TRBV9	TRBJ1-1	.	CASSVVGGLNTEAFF	TGTGCCAGCAGCGTAGTTGGAGGGCTGAACACTGAAGCTTTCTTT
.	TRBV9	TRBJ2-7	.	CASSVETGSYEQYF	TGTGCCAGCAGCGTAGAGACAGGTTCCTACGAGCAGTACTTC
.	TRBV30	TRBJ2-7	.	CALGGQTYEQYF	TGTGCCCTGGGGGGACAGACGTACGAGCAGTACTTC
.	TRBV11-3	TRBJ2-1	once	CASSLDSAGGQFF	TGTGCCAGCAGCTTAGACTCCGCCGGTGGGCAGTTCTTC
.	TRBV5-4	TRBJ2-6	.	CASSPLGGRSGANVLTF	TGTGCCAGCAGCCCCCTGGGGGGACGTTCTGGGGCCAACGTCCTGACTTTC
.	TRBV5-4	TRBJ2-7	.	CASSLYGSGYEQYF	TGTGCCAGCAGCTTGTACGGGAGCGGTTACGAGCAGTACTTC
.	TRBV6-5	TRBJ2-5	.	CASFSTAQETQYF	TGTGCCAGCTTCTCTACAGCCCAAGAGACCCAGTACTTC
TRBD1	TRBV7-3	TRBJ2-5	.	CASSLGTGGETQYF	TGTGCCAGCAGCCTCGGGACAGGAGGGGAGACCCAGTACTTC
TRBD1	TRBV9	TRBJ2-7	.	CASSAVGTGSEQYF	TGTGCCAGCAGCGCTGTCGGGACAGGCAGCGAGCAGTACTTC
TRBD1	TRBV30	TRBJ1-1	.	CAWRETRDRNTEAFF	TGTGCCTGGAGAGAAACCCGGGACAGGAACACTGAAGCTTTCTTT